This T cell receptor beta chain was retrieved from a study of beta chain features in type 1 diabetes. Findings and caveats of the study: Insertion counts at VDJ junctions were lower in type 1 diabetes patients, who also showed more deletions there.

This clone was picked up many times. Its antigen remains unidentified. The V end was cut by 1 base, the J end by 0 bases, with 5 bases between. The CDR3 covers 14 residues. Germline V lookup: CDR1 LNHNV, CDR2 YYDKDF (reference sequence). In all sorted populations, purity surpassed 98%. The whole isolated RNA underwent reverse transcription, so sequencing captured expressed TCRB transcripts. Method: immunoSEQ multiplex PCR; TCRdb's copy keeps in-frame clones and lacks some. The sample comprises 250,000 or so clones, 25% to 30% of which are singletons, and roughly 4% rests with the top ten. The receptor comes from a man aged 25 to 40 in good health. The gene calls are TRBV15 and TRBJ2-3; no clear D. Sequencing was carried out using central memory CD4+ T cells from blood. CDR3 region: CATSRGRSTDTQYF. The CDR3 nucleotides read TGTGCCACCAGCAGAGGCCGGAGCACAGATACGCAGTATTTT.